What follows are 11 T cell receptor beta chains derived from one specimen sequenced in a study of blood T cell repertoires in COVID-19. Clones were sequenced by immunoSEQ multiplex PCR, and TCRdb holds only the in-frame ones, with some missing. The data show about 240,000 clones, approximately 78% seen once. The material sequenced was peripheral blood. These receptors were obtained from a woman aged 55-70 years with active or convalescent COVID-19.

J is TRBJ1-4 and V is TRBV5-1; no clear D. The CDR3 totals 14 residues. CDR1 and CDR2 from the germline V gene are SGHRS and YFSETQ. Trimming removed 2 bases at V and 6 bases at J, with 11 bases between. CDR3 residues: CASSLSWRDEKLFF. In nucleotides, the CDR3 is TGCGCCAGCAGCTTATCATGGCGGGATGAAAAACTGTTTTTT. The full variable domain, in which reference TRBV5-1 and TRBJ1-4 provide the parts outside the CDR3, is KAGVTQTPRYLIKTRGQQVTLSCSPISGHRSVSWYQQTPGQGLQFLFEYFSETQRNKGNFPGRFSGRQFSNSRSEMNVSTLELGDSALYLCASSLSWRDEKLFFGSGTQLSVL.

The chain combines TRBV11-2 with TRBJ2-7; 10 positions agree with TRBD1. The V gene end was trimmed by 5 bases and the J gene end by 6 bases; junction bases not matched to a gene: 1. There are 12 residues in the CDR3. The V gene's germline CDR1 is SGHAT and CDR2 FQNNGV. The CDR3 spells CASSRDRGEQYF. For the CDR3, the DNA is TGTGCCAGCAGCCGGGACAGGGGCGAGCAGTACTTC.

A few counts support this clone. The chain has TRBV4-1 and TRBJ2-7; 11 bases map to TRBD1. The germline CDR1 and CDR2 sequences are MGHRA and YSYEKL. V shed 1 base, J shed 4 bases, and the junction held 6 bases outside the gene matches. The CDR3 totals 16 residues. CDR3 in DNA: TGCGCCAGCAGCCAAGTCGCGGGACAGGGGGGATACGAGCAGTACTTC. Protein: CASSQVAGQGGYEQYF.

The chain recombines TRBV20-1 with TRBJ2-1; 8 nucleotides line up with TRBD2. The germline CDR1 and CDR2 sequences are DFQATT and SNEGSKA (reference sequence). V gave up 5 bases and J gave up 13 bases; unmatched junction bases: 7. This CDR3 has 11 residues. The CDR3 nucleotides read TGCAGTGCTGCCCTACGGACTAGCCAGTTCTTC. Its translation is CSAALRTSQFF.

The chain recombines TRBV11-3 with TRBJ2-1; D might be TRBD2 (5 bases). V was pared by 5 bases and J by 7 bases, with 9 bases between. Looked up from germline, CDR1 is SGHNT and CDR2 is YENEEA. The CDR3 is 12 amino acids. CDR3 DNA sequence: TGTGCCAGCAGCCGTGGGGAGAATGAGCAGTTCTTC. The encoded protein is CASSRGENEQFF.

The rearrangement joins TRBV9 to TRBJ2-1; a possible D gene is TRBD2 (6 bases). Between the trimmed V and J ends, which lost 0 bases and 10 bases, there was a span of 8 bases. This CDR3 comprises 12 residues. Germline assignment: CDR1 SGDLS and CDR2 YYNGEE. As DNA, the CDR3 is TGTGCCAGCAGCGTAGCAGGGAGGGAGCAGTTCTTC. Translating gives CASSVAGREQFF.

V is TRBV5-4 and J is TRBJ1-6; possible D gene TRBD1, 5 bases. Trimming stripped 5 bases from V and 4 bases from J, with 13 bases between. CDR3 length: 15 residues. CDR1 SGHNT and CDR2 YYREEE come from the germline V gene (reference sequence). CDR3 residues: CASSRTSDYNSPLHF. The CDR3 DNA is TGTGCCAGCAGTCGGACATCGGATTATAATTCACCCCTCCACTTT.

The V and J genes are TRBV12-3 or TRBV12-4 and TRBJ1-2; 8 bases fit TRBD1. CDR3 length: 12 amino acids. J lost 5 bases, V lost 6 bases, and 2 bases had no gene match. In nucleotides, the CDR3 is TGTGCCAGCAGGAGACAGGGGTATGGCTACACCTTC. This encodes CASRRQGYGYTF.

V usage is TRBV23-1 and J usage is TRBJ2-5; perhaps TRBD2 as D (6 bases). TRBV23-1 carries the ORF label, with uncertain function. The CDR3 has 17 residues. V lost 0 bases and J lost 4, with 18 bases in between. The CDR3 sequence is CASSQSARLARPETQYF. In DNA form, the CDR3 reads TGCGCCAGCAGTCAATCAGCTCGGCTAGCGCGGCCAGAGACCCAGTACTTC.

This chain joins TRBV4-3 and TRBJ2-1, with 15 nucleotides matching TRBD2. Germline CDR1 and CDR2: LGHNA and YSLEER. With V trimmed by 0 bases and J by 9 bases, 12 bases remained unmatched. This CDR3 spans 19 amino acids. Here the CDR3 reads CASSQERPGLAGGRGEQFF. CDR3 in DNA: TGCGCCAGCAGCCAAGAACGCCCGGGACTAGCGGGGGGCCGGGGTGAGCAGTTCTTC.

The gene calls are TRBV5-4 and TRBJ2-1; the match to TRBD2 covers 9 bases. The J segment lost 7 bases and the V segment lost 2 bases, leaving 4 bases of the junction unmatched. Germline CDR1 and CDR2: SGHNT and YYREEE (reference sequence). There are 14 residues in the CDR3. CDR3 nucleotides: TGTGCCAGCAGCTTCGCGGGGGGGCGGAATGAGCAGTTCTTC. Protein sequence: CASSFAGGRNEQFF.